This T cell receptor (beta chain) emerged from a study of T cells after yellow fever vaccination. With V trimmed by 3 bases and J by 2 bases, 14 bases remained unmatched. This CDR3 spans 19 amino acids. From germline, CDR1 is LGHNA and CDR2 YNFKEQ. This clonotype showed up just a few times. UMIs were added to TCR cDNA along with a universal primer site when it was made by 5'RACE template switching. Each CDR3 protein gets one entry after TCRdb re-called the 5' RACE reads with MiXCR. The sample lists more than 300,000 distinct CDR3 sequences; around 6.8% were seen once. This receptor was taken from a man aged 18 to 30 who received the YFV17D yellow fever vaccine. Sequencing was performed on PBMCs, taken approximately 47 days after the first yellow fever vaccination. This chain joins TRBV4-2 and TRBJ1-3; TRBD1 matches 9 bases. The CDR3 region is CASSHPRDRAPRAGNTIYF. The CDR3 region has the DNA TGTGCCAGCAGCCACCCCCGGGACAGGGCCCCCAGAGCTGGAAACACCATATATTTT.